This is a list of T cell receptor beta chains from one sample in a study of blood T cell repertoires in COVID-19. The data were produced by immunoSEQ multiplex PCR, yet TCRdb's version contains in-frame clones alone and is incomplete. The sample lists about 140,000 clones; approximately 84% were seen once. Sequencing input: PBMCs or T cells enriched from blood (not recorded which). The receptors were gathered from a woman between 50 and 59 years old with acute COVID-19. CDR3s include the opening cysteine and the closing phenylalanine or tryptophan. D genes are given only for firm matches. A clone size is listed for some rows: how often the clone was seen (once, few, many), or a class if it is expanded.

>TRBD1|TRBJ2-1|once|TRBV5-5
CASSFDRGDNEQFF
TGTGCCAGCAGCTTTGACAGGGGGGACAATGAGCAGTTCTTC
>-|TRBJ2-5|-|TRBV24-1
CATSDLLPGFGKTQYF
TGTGCCACCAGTGATTTGCTGCCAGGGTTTGGAAAGACCCAGTACTTC
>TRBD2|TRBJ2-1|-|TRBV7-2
CASSLRRAGNNEQFF
TGTGCCAGCAGCTTACGGCGAGCGGGGAACAATGAGCAGTTCTTC
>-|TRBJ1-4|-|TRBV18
CASSNQGAEKLFF
TGTGCCAGCTCAAATCAGGGCGCTGAAAAACTGTTTTTT
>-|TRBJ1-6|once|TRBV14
CASSRGGGSPLHF
TGTGCCAGCAGCCGGGGCGGCGGCTCACCCCTCCACTTT
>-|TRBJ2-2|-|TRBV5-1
CASQGSGTGTGELFF
TGCGCCAGCCAGGGGTCCGGGACCGGCACCGGGGAGCTGTTTTTT
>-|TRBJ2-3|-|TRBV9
CASSPRLRLLHTDTQYF
TGTGCCAGCAGCCCCCGTCTGAGACTACTTCACACAGATACGCAGTATTTT
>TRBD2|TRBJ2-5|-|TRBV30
CAWTGGWKTQYF
TGTGCCTGGACGGGGGGTTGGAAGACCCAGTACTTC
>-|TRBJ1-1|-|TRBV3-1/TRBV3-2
CASSPGHTNTEAFF
TGTGCCAGCAGCCCGGGACACACGAACACTGAAGCTTTCTTT
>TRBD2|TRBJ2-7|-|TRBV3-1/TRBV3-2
CASSQEGTSGSTSRYF
TGTGCCAGCAGCCAAGAGGGGACTAGCGGTTCTACGAGCAGGTACTTC
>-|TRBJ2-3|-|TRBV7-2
CASSLAGLPGDTQYF
TGTGCCAGCAGCTTAGCGGGACTCCCTGGGGATACGCAGTATTTT
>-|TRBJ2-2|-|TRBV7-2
CASSRAVGSTGELFF
TGTGCCAGCAGCAGAGCGGTGGGGAGCACCGGGGAGCTGTTTTTT
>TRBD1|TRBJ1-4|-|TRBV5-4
CASSLRIGQGASWTNEKLFF
TGTGCCAGCAGCTTGAGGATCGGGCAGGGGGCCTCGTGGACTAATGAAAAACTGTTTTTT
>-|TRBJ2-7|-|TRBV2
CASRASYEQYF
TGTGCCAGCAGGGCTTCCTACGAGCAGTACTTC
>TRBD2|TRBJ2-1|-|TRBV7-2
CASSLTRTSGKQFF
TGTGCCAGCAGCTTAACTAGGACTAGCGGGAAGCAGTTCTTC
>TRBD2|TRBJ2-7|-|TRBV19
CASSLAGEGLYEQYF
TGTGCCAGCAGTCTAGCGGGAGAGGGACTCTACGAGCAGTACTTC
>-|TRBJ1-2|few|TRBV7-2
CASSLMLTAANYGYTF
TGTGCCAGCAGCTTAATGTTGACAGCCGCTAACTATGGCTACACCTTC
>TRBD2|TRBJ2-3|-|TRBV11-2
CASSLLLSGSRADTQYF
TGTGCCAGCAGCTTACTCCTTAGCGGGAGTAGGGCAGATACGCAGTATTTT
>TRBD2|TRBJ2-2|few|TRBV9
CASSASTSGNTGELFF
TGTGCCAGCAGCGCGTCAACTAGCGGGAACACCGGGGAGCTGTTTTTT